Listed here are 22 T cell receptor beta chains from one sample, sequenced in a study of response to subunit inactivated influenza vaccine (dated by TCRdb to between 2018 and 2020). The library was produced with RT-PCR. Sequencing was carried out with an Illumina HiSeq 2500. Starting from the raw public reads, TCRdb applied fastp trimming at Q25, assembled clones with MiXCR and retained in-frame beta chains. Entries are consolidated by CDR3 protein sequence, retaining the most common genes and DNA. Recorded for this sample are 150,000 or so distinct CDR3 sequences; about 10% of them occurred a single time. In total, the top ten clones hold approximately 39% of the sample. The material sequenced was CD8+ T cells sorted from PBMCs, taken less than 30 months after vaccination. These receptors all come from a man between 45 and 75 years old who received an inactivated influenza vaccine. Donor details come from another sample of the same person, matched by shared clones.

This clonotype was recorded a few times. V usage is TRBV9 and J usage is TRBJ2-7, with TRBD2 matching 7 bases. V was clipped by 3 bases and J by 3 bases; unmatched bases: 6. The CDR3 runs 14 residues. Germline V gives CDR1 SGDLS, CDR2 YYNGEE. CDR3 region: CASSAGRMGYEQYF. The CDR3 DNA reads TGTGCCAGCAGCGCCGGGAGGATGGGCTACGAGCAGTACTTC.

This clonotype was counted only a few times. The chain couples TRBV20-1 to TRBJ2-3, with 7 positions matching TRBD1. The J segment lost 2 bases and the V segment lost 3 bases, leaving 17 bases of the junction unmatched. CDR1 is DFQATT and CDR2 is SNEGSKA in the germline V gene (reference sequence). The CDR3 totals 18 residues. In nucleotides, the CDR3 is TGCAGTGCTAGGGGGGATGGACAGGCCAATTCGTACACAGATACGCAGTATTTT. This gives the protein CSARGDGQANSYTDTQYF.

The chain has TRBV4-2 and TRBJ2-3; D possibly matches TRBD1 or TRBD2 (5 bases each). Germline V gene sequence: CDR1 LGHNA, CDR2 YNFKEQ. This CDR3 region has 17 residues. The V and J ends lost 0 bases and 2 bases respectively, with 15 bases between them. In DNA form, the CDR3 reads TGTGCCAGCAGCCAAGAGACAGCGGTGGCGATCACAGATACGCAGTATTTT. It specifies CASSQETAVAITDTQYF.

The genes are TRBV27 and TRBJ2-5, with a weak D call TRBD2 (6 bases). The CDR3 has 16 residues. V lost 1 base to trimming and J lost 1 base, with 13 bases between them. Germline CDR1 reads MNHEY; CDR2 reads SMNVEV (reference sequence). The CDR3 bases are TGTGCCAGCAGTTTATGGCGGGGTACGTCCCAAGAGACCCAGTACTTC. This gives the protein CASSLWRGTSQETQYF.

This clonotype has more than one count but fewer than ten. The CDR3: CASSYFKSTDTQYF. The CDR3 DNA follows: TGTGCCAGCAGTTACTTTAAGAGCACAGATACGCAGTATTTT. The rearrangement links TRBV6-2 or TRBV6-3 to TRBJ2-3; D unclear. Germline V gene data show CDR1 as MNHEY and CDR2 as SVGEGT. Deletions cut 1 base from V and 0 bases from J, with 5 bases between. The CDR3 has 14 amino acids.

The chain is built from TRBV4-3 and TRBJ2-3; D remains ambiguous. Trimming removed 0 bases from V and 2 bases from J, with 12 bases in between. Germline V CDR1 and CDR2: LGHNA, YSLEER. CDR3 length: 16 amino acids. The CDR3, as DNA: TGCGCCAGCAGCCAAGACCTTGGGCTCTACACAGATACGCAGTATTTT. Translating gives CASSQDLGLYTDTQYF.

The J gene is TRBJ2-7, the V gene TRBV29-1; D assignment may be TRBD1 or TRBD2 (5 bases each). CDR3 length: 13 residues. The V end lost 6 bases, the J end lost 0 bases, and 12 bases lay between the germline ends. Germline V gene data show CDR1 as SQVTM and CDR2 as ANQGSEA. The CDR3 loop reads CSVDTGTSYEQYF. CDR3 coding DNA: TGCAGCGTAGATACCGGGACCTCCTACGAGCAGTACTTC.

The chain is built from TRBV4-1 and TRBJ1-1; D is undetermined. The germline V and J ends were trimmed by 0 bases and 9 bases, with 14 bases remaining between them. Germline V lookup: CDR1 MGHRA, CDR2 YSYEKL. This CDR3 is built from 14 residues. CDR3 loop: CASSQEWIPGKAFF. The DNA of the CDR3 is TGCGCCAGCAGCCAAGAATGGATTCCCGGGAAAGCTTTCTTT.

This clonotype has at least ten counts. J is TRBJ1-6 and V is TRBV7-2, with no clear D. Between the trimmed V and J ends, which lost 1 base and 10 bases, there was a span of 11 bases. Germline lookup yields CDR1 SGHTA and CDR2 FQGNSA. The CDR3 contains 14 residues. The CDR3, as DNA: TGTGCCAGCAGCTTAGTTGGGGTTAGCTCACCCCTCCACTTT. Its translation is CASSLVGVSSPLHF.

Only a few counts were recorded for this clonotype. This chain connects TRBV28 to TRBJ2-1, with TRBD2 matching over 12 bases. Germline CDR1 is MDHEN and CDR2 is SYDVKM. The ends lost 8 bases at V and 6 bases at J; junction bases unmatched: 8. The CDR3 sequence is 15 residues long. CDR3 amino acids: CASRLTSGSGNEQFF. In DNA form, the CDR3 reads TGTGCCAGCCGCCTGACTAGCGGGAGTGGCAATGAGCAGTTCTTC.

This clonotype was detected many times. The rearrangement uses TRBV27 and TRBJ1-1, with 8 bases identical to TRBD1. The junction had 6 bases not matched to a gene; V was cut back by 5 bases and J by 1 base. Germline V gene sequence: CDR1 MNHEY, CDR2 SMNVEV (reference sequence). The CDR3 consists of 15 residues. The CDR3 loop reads CASSPHRGGNTEAFF. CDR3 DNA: TGTGCCAGCAGTCCTCACAGGGGGGGGAACACTGAAGCTTTCTTT.

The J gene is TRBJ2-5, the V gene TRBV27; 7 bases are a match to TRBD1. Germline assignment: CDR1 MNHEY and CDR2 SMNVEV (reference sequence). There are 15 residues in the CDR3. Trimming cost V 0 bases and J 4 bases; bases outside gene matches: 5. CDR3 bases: TGTGCCAGCAGTTTATCGACAGGGATTGGAGAGACCCAGTACTTC. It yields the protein CASSLSTGIGETQYF.

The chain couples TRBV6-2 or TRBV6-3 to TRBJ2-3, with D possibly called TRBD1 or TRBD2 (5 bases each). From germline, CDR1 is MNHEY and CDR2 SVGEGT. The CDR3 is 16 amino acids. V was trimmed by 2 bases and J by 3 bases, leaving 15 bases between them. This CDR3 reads CASSYPGGESTDTQYF. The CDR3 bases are TGTGCCAGCAGTTACCCTGGGGGAGAGTCGACAGATACGCAGTATTTT.

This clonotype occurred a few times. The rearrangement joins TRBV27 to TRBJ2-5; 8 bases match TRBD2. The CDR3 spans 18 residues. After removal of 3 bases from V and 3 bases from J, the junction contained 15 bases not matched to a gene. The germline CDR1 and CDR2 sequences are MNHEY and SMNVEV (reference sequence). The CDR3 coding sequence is TGTGCCAGCAGTTTGAGTAGCGGGATCCCGCCAGGGGAAGAGACCCAGTACTTC. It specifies CASSLSSGIPPGEETQYF.

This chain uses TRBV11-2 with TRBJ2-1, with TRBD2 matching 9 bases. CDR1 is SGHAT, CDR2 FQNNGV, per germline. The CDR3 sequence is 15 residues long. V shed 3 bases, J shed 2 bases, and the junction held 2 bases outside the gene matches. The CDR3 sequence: CASSLIAGAYNEQFF. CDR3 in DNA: TGTGCCAGCAGCTTGATAGCGGGGGCCTACAATGAGCAGTTCTTC.

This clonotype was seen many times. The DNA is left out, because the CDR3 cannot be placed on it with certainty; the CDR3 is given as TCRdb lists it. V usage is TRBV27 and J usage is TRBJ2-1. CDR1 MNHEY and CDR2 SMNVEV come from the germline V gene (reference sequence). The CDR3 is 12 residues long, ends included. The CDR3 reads CASSILGNEQFF.

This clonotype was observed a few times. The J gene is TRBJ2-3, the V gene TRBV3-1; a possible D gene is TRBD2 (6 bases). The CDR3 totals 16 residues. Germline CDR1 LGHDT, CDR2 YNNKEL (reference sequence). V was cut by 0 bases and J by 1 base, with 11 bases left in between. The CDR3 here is CASSQDSGVGTDTQYF. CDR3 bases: TGTGCCAGCAGCCAAGACTCGGGGGTAGGCACAGATACGCAGTATTTT.

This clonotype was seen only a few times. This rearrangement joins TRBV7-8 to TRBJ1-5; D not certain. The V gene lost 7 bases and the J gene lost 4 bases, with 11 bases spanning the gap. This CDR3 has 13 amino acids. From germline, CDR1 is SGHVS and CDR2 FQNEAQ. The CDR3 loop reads CASTTDWNQPQHF. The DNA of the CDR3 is TGTGCCAGCACCACGGACTGGAATCAGCCCCAGCATTTT. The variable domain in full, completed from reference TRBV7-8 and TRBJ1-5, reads GAGVSQSPRYKVAKRGQDVALRCDPISGHVSLFWYQQALGQGPEFLTYFQNEAQLDKSGLPSDRFFAERPEGSVSTLKIQRTQQEDSAVYLCASTTDWNQPQHFGDGTRLSIL.

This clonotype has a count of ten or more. The CDR3, as DNA: TGTGCCATCAGTGAGTCGATTAGCGGGGAGAAGGGGACCCAGTACTTC. Its protein is CAISESISGEKGTQYF. V gene TRBV10-3 combines with J gene TRBJ2-5, with 8 positions matching TRBD2. The junction had 10 bases not matched to a gene; V was cut back by 0 bases and J by 7 bases. Per germline, CDR1 ENHRY and CDR2 SYGVKD. This CDR3 has 16 amino acids.

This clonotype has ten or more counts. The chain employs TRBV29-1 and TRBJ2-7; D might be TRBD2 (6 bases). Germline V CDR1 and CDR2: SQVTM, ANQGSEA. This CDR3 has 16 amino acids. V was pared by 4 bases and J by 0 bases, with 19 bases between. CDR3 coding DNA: TGCAGCGTTGTGGGGGGAATCGGAGGGCCCTCCTACGAGCAGTACTTC. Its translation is CSVVGGIGGPSYEQYF.

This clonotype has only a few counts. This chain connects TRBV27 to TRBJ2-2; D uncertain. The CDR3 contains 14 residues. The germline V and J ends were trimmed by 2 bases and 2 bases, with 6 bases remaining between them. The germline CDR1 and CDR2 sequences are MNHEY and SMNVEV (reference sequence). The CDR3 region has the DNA TGTGCCAGCAGTTTAATTCTCAACACCGGGGAGCTGTTTTTT. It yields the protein CASSLILNTGELFF.

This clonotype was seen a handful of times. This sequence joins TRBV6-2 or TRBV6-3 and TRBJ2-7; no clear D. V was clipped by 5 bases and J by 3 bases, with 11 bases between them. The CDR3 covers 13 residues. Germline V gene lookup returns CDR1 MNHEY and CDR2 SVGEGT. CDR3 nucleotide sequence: TGTGCCAGCAGTAGCAGGAACATCTACGAGCAGTACTTC. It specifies CASSSRNIYEQYF.